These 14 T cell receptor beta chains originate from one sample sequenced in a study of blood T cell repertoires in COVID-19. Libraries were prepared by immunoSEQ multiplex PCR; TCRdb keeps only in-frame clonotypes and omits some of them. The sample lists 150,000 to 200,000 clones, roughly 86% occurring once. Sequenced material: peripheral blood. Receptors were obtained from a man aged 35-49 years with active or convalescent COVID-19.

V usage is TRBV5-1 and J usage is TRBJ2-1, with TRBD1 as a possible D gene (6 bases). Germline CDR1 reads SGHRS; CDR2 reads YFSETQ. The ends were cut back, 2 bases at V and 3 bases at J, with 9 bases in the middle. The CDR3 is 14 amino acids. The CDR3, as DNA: TGCGCCAGCAGCTTCGGGGACATCTACAATGAGCAGTTCTTC. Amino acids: CASSFGDIYNEQFF.

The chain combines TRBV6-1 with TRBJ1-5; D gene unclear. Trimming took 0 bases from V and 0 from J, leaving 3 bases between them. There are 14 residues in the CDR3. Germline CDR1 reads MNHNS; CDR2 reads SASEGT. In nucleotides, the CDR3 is TGTGCCAGCAGTGAAGCTCATAGCAATCAGCCCCAGCATTTT. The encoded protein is CASSEAHSNQPQHF.

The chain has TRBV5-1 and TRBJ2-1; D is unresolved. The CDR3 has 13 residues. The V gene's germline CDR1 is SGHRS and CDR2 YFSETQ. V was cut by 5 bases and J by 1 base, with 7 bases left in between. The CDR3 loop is CASRAQSYNEQFF. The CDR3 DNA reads TGCGCCAGCAGGGCACAGTCCTACAATGAGCAGTTCTTC.

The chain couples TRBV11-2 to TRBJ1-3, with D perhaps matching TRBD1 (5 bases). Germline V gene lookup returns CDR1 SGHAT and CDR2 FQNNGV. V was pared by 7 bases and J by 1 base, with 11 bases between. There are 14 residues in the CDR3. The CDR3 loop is CASNGGDSGNTIYF. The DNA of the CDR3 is TGTGCCAGCAACGGGGGGGATTCTGGAAACACCATATATTTT.

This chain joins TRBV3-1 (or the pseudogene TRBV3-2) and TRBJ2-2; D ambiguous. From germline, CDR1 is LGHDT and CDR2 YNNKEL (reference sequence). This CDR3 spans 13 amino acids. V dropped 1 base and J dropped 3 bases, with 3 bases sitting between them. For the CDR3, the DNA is TGTGCCAGCAGCCAAGTCGACACCGGGGAGCTGTTTTTT. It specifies CASSQVDTGELFF.

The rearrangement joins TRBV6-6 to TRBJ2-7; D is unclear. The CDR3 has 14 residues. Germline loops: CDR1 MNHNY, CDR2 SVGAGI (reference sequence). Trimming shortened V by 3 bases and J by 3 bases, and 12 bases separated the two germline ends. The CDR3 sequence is CASSYNTRFYEQYF. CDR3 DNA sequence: TGTGCCAGCAGTTATAACACACGTTTCTACGAGCAGTACTTC.

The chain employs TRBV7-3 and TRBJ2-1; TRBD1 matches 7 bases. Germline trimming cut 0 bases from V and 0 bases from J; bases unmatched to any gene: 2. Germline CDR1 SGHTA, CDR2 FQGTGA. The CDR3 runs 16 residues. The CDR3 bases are TGTGCCAGCAGCTTAACGACAGGGCCCTCCTACAATGAGCAGTTCTTC. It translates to CASSLTTGPSYNEQFF.

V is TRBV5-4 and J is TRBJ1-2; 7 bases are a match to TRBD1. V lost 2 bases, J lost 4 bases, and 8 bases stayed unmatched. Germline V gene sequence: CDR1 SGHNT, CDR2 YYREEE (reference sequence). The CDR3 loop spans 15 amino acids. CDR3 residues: CASSFSGQALYGYTF. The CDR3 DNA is TGTGCCAGCAGCTTTTCAGGACAGGCGCTCTATGGCTACACCTTC.

The CDR3 sequence: CASSSQGGVETQYF. The CDR3 DNA is TGTGCCAGCAGCTCGCAGGGTGGAGTGGAGACCCAGTACTTC. The V call is TRBV7-8, the J call TRBJ2-5; TRBD1 is a possible D gene (5 bases). V was clipped by 4 bases and J by 5 bases, with 14 bases between them. CDR3 length equals 14 residues. Germline CDR1 SGHVS, CDR2 FQNEAQ. Variable domain in full (rest from reference TRBV7-8 and TRBJ2-5): GAGVSQSPRYKVAKRGQDVALRCDPISGHVSLFWYQQALGQGPEFLTYFQNEAQLDKSGLPSDRFFAERPEGSVSTLKIQRTQQEDSAVYLCASSSQGGVETQYFGPGTRLLVL.

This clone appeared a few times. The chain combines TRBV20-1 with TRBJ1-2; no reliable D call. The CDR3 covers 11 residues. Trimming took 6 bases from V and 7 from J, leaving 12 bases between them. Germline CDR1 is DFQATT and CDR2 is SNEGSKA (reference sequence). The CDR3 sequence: CSASISGGYTF. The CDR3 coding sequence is TGCAGTGCCTCGATCAGCGGTGGCTACACCTTC.

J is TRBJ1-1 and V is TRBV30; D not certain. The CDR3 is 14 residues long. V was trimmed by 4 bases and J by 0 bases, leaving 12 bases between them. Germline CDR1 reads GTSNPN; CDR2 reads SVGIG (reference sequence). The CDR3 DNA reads TGTGCCTGGATAGCGGGCCCGATGAACACTGAAGCTTTCTTT. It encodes CAWIAGPMNTEAFF.

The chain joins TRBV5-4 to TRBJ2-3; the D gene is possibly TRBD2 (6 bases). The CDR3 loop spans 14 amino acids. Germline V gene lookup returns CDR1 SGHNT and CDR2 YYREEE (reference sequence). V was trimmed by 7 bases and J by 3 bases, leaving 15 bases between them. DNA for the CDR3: TGTGCCAGCGGACTATCTGAGGGGACAGATACGCAGTATTTT. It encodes CASGLSEGTDTQYF.

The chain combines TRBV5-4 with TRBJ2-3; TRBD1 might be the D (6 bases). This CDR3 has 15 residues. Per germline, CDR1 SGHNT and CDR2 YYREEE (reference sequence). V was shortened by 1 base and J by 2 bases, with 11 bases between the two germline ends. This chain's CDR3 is CASSLLGALTDTQYF. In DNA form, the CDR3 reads TGTGCCAGCAGCTTGCTGGGGGCCCTCACAGATACGCAGTATTTT. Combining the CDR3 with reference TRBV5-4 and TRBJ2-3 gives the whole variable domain ETGVTQSPTHLIKTRGQQVTLRCSSQSGHNTVSWYQQALGQGPQFIFQYYREEENGRGNFPPRFSGLQFPNYSSELNVNALELDDSALYLCASSLLGALTDTQYFGPGTRLTVL.

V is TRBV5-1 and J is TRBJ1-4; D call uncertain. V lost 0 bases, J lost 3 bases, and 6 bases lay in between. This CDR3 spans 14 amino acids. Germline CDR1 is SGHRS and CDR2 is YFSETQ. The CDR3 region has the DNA TGCGCCAGCAGCTTGGAGCCGGCTAATGAAAAACTGTTTTTT. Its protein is CASSLEPANEKLFF. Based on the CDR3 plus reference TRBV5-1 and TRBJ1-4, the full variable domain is KAGVTQTPRYLIKTRGQQVTLSCSPISGHRSVSWYQQTPGQGLQFLFEYFSETQRNKGNFPGRFSGRQFSNSRSEMNVSTLELGDSALYLCASSLEPANEKLFFGSGTQLSVL.